A single sample is the source of the 30 T cell receptor beta chains below, sequenced in a study of OX40 agonist ivuxolimab in advanced cancers. Sequencing was performed with immunoSEQ multiplex PCR; in TCRdb, only in-frame clones are kept and a portion is missing. Of 70,000 to 75,000 clones listed, about 90% are singletons. Sequenced here: CD4+ or CD8+ T cells sorted from blood, sampled in a trial of the OX40 agonist ivuxolimab. The receptors come from an adult with an advanced solid tumor such as melanoma, head and neck, liver or kidney cancer.

The V call is TRBV9, the J call TRBJ2-5, with TRBD2 identical over 10 bases. V lost 3 bases, J lost 0 bases, and 5 bases stayed unmatched. CDR1 is SGDLS, CDR2 YYNGEE, per germline. CDR3 length equals 16 residues. This chain's CDR3 is CASSGGLARYQETQYF. CDR3 coding DNA: TGTGCCAGCAGCGGGGGACTAGCGAGGTACCAAGAGACCCAGTACTTC.

The rearrangement links TRBV5-1 to TRBJ2-2; D possibly corresponds to TRBD1 (6 bases). Germline CDR1 and CDR2: SGHRS and YFSETQ. Trimming stripped 4 bases from V and 1 base from J, with 17 bases between. CDR3 size: 17 residues. CDR3 loop: CASSARTAVMNTGELFF. DNA for the CDR3: TGCGCCAGCAGCGCACGGACAGCCGTCATGAACACCGGGGAGCTGTTTTTT.

The V gene is TRBV19, the J gene TRBJ2-6; 8 bases align to TRBD2. Germline V gives CDR1 LNHDA, CDR2 SQIVND (reference sequence). The CDR3 sequence is 17 residues long. V gave up 7 bases and J gave up 0 bases; unmatched junction bases: 8. The CDR3 sequence: CASNPGLASSGANVLTF. The CDR3 bases are TGTGCCAGTAACCCAGGACTAGCTAGCTCTGGGGCCAACGTCCTGACTTTC.

The rearrangement joins TRBV14 to TRBJ2-7; a weak D match, TRBD2 (5 bases). Trimming stripped 1 base from V and 2 bases from J, with 15 bases between. The germline V gene encodes CDR1 SGHDN and CDR2 FVKESK. CDR3 length: 16 residues. The CDR3 DNA reads TGTGCCAGCAGCCAAGGTCGGGGAGACGACCCCTACGAGCAGTACTTC. Translation gives CASSQGRGDDPYEQYF.

CDR3 nucleotide sequence: TGCGCCAGCAGCTTGATTGGAACAGCAACTAATGAAAAACTGTTTTTT. Protein: CASSLIGTATNEKLFF. V usage is TRBV5-1 and J usage is TRBJ1-4; D is unclear. V dropped 1 base and J dropped 0 bases, with 10 bases sitting between them. Per the germline V gene, CDR1 is SGHRS and CDR2 is YFSETQ. The CDR3 is made up of 16 amino acids.

This clone was seen a single time. V gene TRBV6-4 combines with J gene TRBJ2-5, with a tentative D call TRBD1 (6 bases). Trimming removed 2 bases from V and 5 bases from J, with 9 bases in between. The germline V gene encodes CDR1 MRHNA and CDR2 SNTAGT. There are 13 residues in the CDR3. The CDR3 DNA reads TGTGCCAGCAGTGACCAAAGGGGGGAGACCCAGTACTTC. It specifies CASSDQRGETQYF.

The chain joins TRBV29-1 to TRBJ2-7, with 8 bases identical to TRBD2. CDR3 size: 12 residues. Per the germline V gene, CDR1 is SQVTM and CDR2 is ANQGSEA. Losses at the gene ends were 6 bases for V and 5 bases for J; bases not matched to a gene: 6. The DNA for the CDR3 is TGCAGCGTCCGCGGGGGGCTAAACGAGCAGTACTTC. It translates to CSVRGGLNEQYF.

This chain connects TRBV10-3 to TRBJ1-5, with 7 bases lining up with TRBD1. Trimming removed 2 bases from V and 1 base from J; junction bases left unmatched: 8. The V gene's germline CDR1 is ENHRY and CDR2 SYGVKD. This CDR3 is built from 17 residues. CDR3 amino acids: CAISERRTGESNQPQHF. The CDR3 nucleotides read TGTGCCATCAGTGAGCGACGAACAGGGGAAAGCAATCAGCCCCAGCATTTT.

The chain couples TRBV5-8 to TRBJ2-7; D might be TRBD2 (5 bases). The ends were cut back, 4 bases at V and 7 bases at J, with 9 bases in the middle. The CDR3 extends over 11 amino acids. CDR1 is SGHTS and CDR2 is YDEGEE in the germline V gene. The CDR3 DNA sequence: TGTGCCAGCAGCAACGAGGGAGAGCAGTACTTC. It translates to CASSNEGEQYF.

This chain joins TRBV5-1 and TRBJ1-6; no definite D call. The CDR3 length is 15 residues. The germline V gene has CDR1 SGHRS and CDR2 YFSETQ. Trimming cost V 0 bases and J 3 bases, with 7 bases left between them. The CDR3 DNA reads TGCGCCAGCAGCTTGGATCTGGACTATAATTCACCCCTCCACTTT. The encoded protein is CASSLDLDYNSPLHF.

CDR3 sequence: CASRRDRREEPQHF. In nucleotides, the CDR3 is TGTGCCAGCAGAAGGGACAGGAGAGAAGAGCCCCAGCATTTT. V is TRBV2 and J is TRBJ1-5; 8 positions agree with TRBD1. The CDR3 is 14 residues long. From germline, CDR1 is SNHLY and CDR2 FYNNEI. V trimming: 6 bases; J trimming: 8 bases; junction bases outside the gene matches: 9. Variable domain in full (rest from reference TRBV2 and TRBJ1-5): EPEVTQTPSHQVTQMGQEVILRCVPISNHLYFYWYRQILGQKVEFLVSFYNNEISEKSEIFDDQFSVERPDGSNFTLKIRSTKLEDSAMYFCASRRDRREEPQHFGDGTRLSIL.

The chain has TRBV19 and TRBJ1-5; D is perhaps TRBD1 (5 bases). The CDR3 contains 14 residues. The germline V gene encodes CDR1 LNHDA and CDR2 SQIVND (reference sequence). V lost 6 bases, J lost 6 bases, and 15 bases lay in between. The CDR3 reads CASRITGLGQPQHF. CDR3 in DNA: TGTGCCAGTAGAATCACGGGGCTCGGTCAGCCCCAGCATTTT.

A single count supports this clone. The DNA of the CDR3 is TGTGCCAGCAGCCGAGTGACAGGGCTGGATGGCTACACCTTC. It is translated as CASSRVTGLDGYTF. The V gene is TRBV7-6, the J gene TRBJ1-2; 7 bases map to TRBD1. V lost 5 bases, J lost 6 bases, and 9 bases stayed unmatched. The germline CDR1 and CDR2 sequences are SGHVS and FNYEAQ. The CDR3 is made up of 14 amino acids.

V usage is TRBV2 and J usage is TRBJ1-1, with D maybe TRBD1 (6 bases). Trimming shortened V by 6 bases and J by 1 base, and 9 bases separated the two germline ends. Germline assignment: CDR1 SNHLY and CDR2 FYNNEI. This CDR3 has 13 amino acids. The CDR3 nucleotides read TGTGCCAGCAGCGGACAGCCGAACACTGAAGCTTTCTTT. Protein sequence: CASSGQPNTEAFF. Looking up the rest from reference TRBV2 and TRBJ1-1 gives the full variable domain: EPEVTQTPSHQVTQMGQEVILRCVPISNHLYFYWYRQILGQKVEFLVSFYNNEISEKSEIFDDQFSVERPDGSNFTLKIRSTKLEDSAMYFCASSGQPNTEAFFGQGTRLTVV.

This chain uses TRBV10-2 with TRBJ1-1; no firm D call. Trimming removed 1 base at V and 6 bases at J, with 3 bases between. The CDR3 has 11 residues. The germline CDR1 and CDR2 sequences are WSHSY and SAAADI. CDR3 in DNA: TGCGCCAGCAGTGAGTGGGCTGAAGCTTTCTTT. Encoded protein: CASSEWAEAFF.

A single count supports this clone. This chain uses TRBV20-1 with TRBJ2-7, with a tentative D call TRBD2 (5 bases). CDR3 size: 11 residues. Germline CDR1 is DFQATT and CDR2 is SNEGSKA (reference sequence). V was pared by 6 bases and J by 6 bases, with 12 bases between. CDR3 protein: CSASGLTEQYF. CDR3 in DNA: TGCAGTGCGAGTGGACTGACCGAGCAGTACTTC.

This chain uses TRBV30 with TRBJ2-5; no firm D call. The CDR3 contains 12 residues. From germline, CDR1 is GTSNPN and CDR2 SVGIG (reference sequence). With 1 base removed from V and 9 bases from J, the gap between germline ends came to 12 bases. CDR3 amino acids: CAWSGPDGAQYF. As DNA, the CDR3 is TGTGCCTGGAGTGGGCCCGACGGCGCCCAGTACTTC.

To note about this clone: At the DNA level, this CDR3 is encoded by other sequences in the same sample as well. V is TRBV30 and J is TRBJ1-5; perhaps TRBD1 as D (6 bases). The germline V gene encodes CDR1 GTSNPN and CDR2 SVGIG (reference sequence). There are 13 residues in the CDR3. V was pared by 0 bases and J by 4 bases, with 7 bases between. In DNA, the CDR3 is TGTGCCTGGAGTGTTAGGGGGAATCAGCCCCAGCATTTT. Its translation: CAWSVRGNQPQHF.

J is TRBJ2-6 and V is TRBV19; D tentatively fits TRBD1 or TRBD2 (5 bases each). CDR1 is LNHDA, CDR2 SQIVND, per germline (reference sequence). V was pared by 6 bases and J by 3 bases, with 21 bases between. This CDR3 has 18 residues. The DNA of the CDR3 is TGTGCCAGTAGCACCCTCGGGGCGCGAGTTGGTGGGGCCAACGTCCTGACTTTC. This encodes CASSTLGARVGGANVLTF.

The rearrangement joins TRBV11-2 to TRBJ2-5, with D possibly called TRBD1 or TRBD2 (7 bases each). The J call may be in error: the DNA end matches TRBJ2-7 better. CDR3 length: 12 residues. CDR1 is SGHAT, CDR2 FQNNGV, per germline. CDR3: CASIRGGYEQYF. The CDR3 DNA reads as TGTGCCAGCATCAGGGGGGGATACGAGCAGTACTTC.

This sequence joins TRBV18 and TRBJ2-1, with 11 bases lining up with TRBD1. The J segment lost 7 bases and the V segment lost 5 bases, leaving 13 bases of the junction unmatched. This CDR3 contains 17 residues. Germline loops: CDR1 KGHSH, CDR2 LQKENI. The chain's CDR3 is CASSTPTGQGAGNEQFF. CDR3 sequence (DNA): TGTGCCAGCTCAACTCCTACTGGACAGGGGGCTGGAAATGAGCAGTTCTTC.

The chain employs TRBV6-5 and TRBJ1-1; D gene ambiguous. V dropped 2 bases and J dropped 2 bases, with 12 bases sitting between them. The CDR3 contains 15 residues. CDR1 is MNHEY and CDR2 is SVGAGI in the germline V gene. The CDR3 DNA is TGTGCCAGCAGTTACGGACGGGATTACAACACTGAAGCTTTCTTT. It translates to CASSYGRDYNTEAFF.

This clone was seen a handful of times. V is TRBV30 and J is TRBJ1-1, with no clear D. This CDR3 comprises 11 residues. The germline V and J ends were trimmed by 8 bases and 0 bases, with 7 bases remaining between them. The germline CDR1 and CDR2 sequences are GTSNPN and SVGIG (reference sequence). The CDR3 region is CAVEMNTEAFF. The CDR3 DNA is TGTGCCGTTGAGATGAACACTGAAGCTTTCTTT.

The CDR3 reads CASSSRDQPQHF. The CDR3 DNA sequence: TGTGCCAGCAGCTCTCGAGATCAGCCCCAGCATTTT. The chain recombines TRBV5-6 with TRBJ1-5; D uncertain. This CDR3 spans 12 amino acids. Germline values: CDR1 SGHDT, CDR2 YYEEEE. Trimming stripped 3 bases from V and 5 bases from J, with 6 bases between.

The chain links TRBV5-4 to TRBJ1-5, with D uncertain. V lost 2 bases to trimming and J lost 4 bases, with 13 bases between them. Germline V gene sequence: CDR1 SGHNT, CDR2 YYREEE (reference sequence). This CDR3 is 15 amino acids long. CDR3 protein: CASSFEPGENQPQHF. CDR3 in DNA: TGTGCCAGCAGCTTTGAACCCGGGGAAAATCAGCCCCAGCATTTT. The full variable domain, completed using reference TRBV5-4 and TRBJ1-5, is ETGVTQSPTHLIKTRGQQVTLRCSSQSGHNTVSWYQQALGQGPQFIFQYYREEENGRGNFPPRFSGLQFPNYSSELNVNALELDDSALYLCASSFEPGENQPQHFGDGTRLSIL.

The rearrangement joins TRBV6-5 to TRBJ2-1; 14 nucleotides agree with TRBD2. The CDR3 length is 16 residues. V shed 1 base, J shed 7 bases, and the junction held 3 bases outside the gene matches. Germline CDR1 MNHEY, CDR2 SVGAGI. The CDR3 protein is CASSYLTSGRDNEQFF. The CDR3 coding sequence is TGTGCCAGCAGTTACTTGACTAGCGGGAGGGATAATGAGCAGTTCTTC.

This clone came up once. The rearrangement joins TRBV5-1 to TRBJ1-5; possible D gene TRBD1, 5 bases. The V gene lost 1 base and the J gene lost 5 bases, with 10 bases spanning the gap. CDR1 and CDR2 from the germline V gene are SGHRS and YFSETQ. This CDR3 has 14 residues. The DNA for the CDR3 is TGCGCCAGCAGCTTGCAGGGCTCGGATCAGCCCCAGCATTTT. Protein product: CASSLQGSDQPQHF.

The rearrangement uses TRBV27 and TRBJ2-7; 8 bases are shared with TRBD1. V was pared by 5 bases and J by 0 bases, with 9 bases of the junction left unmatched. Germline loops: CDR1 MNHEY, CDR2 SMNVEV (reference sequence). The CDR3 totals 16 residues. This chain's CDR3 is CASSTNRGLSSYEQYF. The CDR3 DNA follows: TGTGCCAGCAGTACCAACAGGGGGTTAAGCTCCTACGAGCAGTACTTC.

The CDR3 is CASTKGGNTEAFF. CDR3 coding DNA: TGTGCCAGCACAAAAGGGGGGAACACTGAAGCTTTCTTT. The J gene is TRBJ1-1, the V gene TRBV6-5; D may be TRBD1 (6 bases). Germline values: CDR1 MNHEY, CDR2 SVGAGI. Trimming removed 7 bases at V and 1 base at J, with 10 bases between. This CDR3 region has 13 residues.

This chain joins TRBV5-1 and TRBJ2-5, with D tentatively TRBD1 (6 bases). Trimming pared 4 bases from V and 4 bases from J, leaving 11 bases between. The CDR3 length is 13 residues. CDR1 and CDR2 from the germline V gene are SGHRS and YFSETQ. CDR3 region: CASSRTELETQYF. DNA for the CDR3: TGCGCCAGCAGCCGGACAGAGTTAGAGACCCAGTACTTC.